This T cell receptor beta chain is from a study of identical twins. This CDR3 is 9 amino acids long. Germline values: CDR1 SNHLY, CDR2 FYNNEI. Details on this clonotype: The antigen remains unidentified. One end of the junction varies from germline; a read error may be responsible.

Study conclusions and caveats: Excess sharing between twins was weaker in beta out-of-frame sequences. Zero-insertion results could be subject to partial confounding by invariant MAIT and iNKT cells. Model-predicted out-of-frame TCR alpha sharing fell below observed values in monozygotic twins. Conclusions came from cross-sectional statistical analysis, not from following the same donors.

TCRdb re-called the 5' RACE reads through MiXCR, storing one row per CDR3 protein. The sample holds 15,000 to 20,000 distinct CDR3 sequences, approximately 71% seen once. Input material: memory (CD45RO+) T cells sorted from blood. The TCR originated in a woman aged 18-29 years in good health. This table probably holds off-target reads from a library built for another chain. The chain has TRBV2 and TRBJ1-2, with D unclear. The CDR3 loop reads CASSERAVF. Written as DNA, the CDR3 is TGTGCCAGCAGTGAAAGGGCAGTCTTC. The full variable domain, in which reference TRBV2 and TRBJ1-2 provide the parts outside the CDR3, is EPEVTQTPSHQVTQMGQEVILRCVPISNHLYFYWYRQILGQKVEFLVSFYNNEISEKSEIFDDQFSVERPDGSNFTLKIRSTKLEDSAMYFCASSERAVFGSGTRLTVV.